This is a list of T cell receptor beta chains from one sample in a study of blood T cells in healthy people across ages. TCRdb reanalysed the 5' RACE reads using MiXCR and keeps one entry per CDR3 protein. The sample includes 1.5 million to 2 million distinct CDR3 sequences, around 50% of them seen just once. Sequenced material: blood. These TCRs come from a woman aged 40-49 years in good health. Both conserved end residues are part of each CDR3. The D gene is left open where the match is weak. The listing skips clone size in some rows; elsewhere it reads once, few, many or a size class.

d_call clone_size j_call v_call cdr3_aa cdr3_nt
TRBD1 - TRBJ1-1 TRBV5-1 CASSLRQGDGMNTEAFF TGCGCCAGCAGCTTGAGACAGGGGGACGGGATGAACACTGAAGCTTTCTTT
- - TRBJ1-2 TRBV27 CASSTIHGTQYGYTF TGTGCCAGCAGTACCATCCACGGGACGCAGTATGGCTACACCTTC
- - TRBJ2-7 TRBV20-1 CSANDLHSYEQYF TGCAGTGCTAACGATCTCCACTCCTACGAGCAGTACTTC
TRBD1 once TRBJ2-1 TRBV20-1 CSARPGQASYNEQFF TGCAGTGCTAGACCGGGACAGGCTTCCTACAATGAGCAGTTCTTC
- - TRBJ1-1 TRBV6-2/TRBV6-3 CASSFSGITEAFF TGTGCCAGCAGTTTCTCAGGGATCACTGAAGCTTTCTTT
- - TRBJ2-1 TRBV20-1 CSARAIDRDLNEQFF TGCAGTGCTAGGGCTATAGACCGGGACCTTAATGAGCAGTTCTTC
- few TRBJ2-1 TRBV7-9 CASSLEQVGSNEQFF TGTGCCAGCAGCTTAGAACAGGTCGGGAGCAATGAGCAGTTCTTC
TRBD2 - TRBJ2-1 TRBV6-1 CASTKDGLAGARRDEQFF TGTGCCAGCACCAAAGACGGACTAGCGGGGGCCCGACGGGATGAGCAGTTCTTC
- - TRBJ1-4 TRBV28 CASSLGDGATNEKLFF TGTGCCAGCAGTTTGGGGGACGGTGCAACTAATGAAAAACTGTTTTTT
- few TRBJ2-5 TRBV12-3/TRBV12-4 CASSLRKEQYF TGTGCCAGCAGTTTAAGGAAGGAGCAGTACTTC
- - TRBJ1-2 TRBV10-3 CAISENGRSYGYTF TGTGCCATCAGTGAGAACGGACGCTCATATGGCTACACCTTC
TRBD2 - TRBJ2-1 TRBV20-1 CSARRVTSGPTINEQFF TGCAGTGCTAGGAGAGTGACTAGCGGGCCTACGATCAATGAGCAGTTCTTC
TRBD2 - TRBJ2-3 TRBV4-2 CASSQDPGGGDTQYF TGTGCCAGCAGCCAAGATCCTGGCGGGGGGGATACGCAGTATTTT
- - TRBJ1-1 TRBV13 CASSLRAPTEAFF TGTGCCAGCAGCCTGAGGGCTCCCACTGAAGCTTTCTTT
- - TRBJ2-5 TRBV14 CASSPGWRAQETQYF TGTGCCAGCAGCCCCGGGTGGAGGGCCCAAGAGACCCAGTACTTC
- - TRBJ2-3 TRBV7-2 CASSFSKGTGRTDTQYF TGTGCCAGCAGCTTTTCTAAGGGGACGGGCCGCACAGATACGCAGTATTTT
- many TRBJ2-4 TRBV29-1 CSVPSRGNIQYF TGCAGCGTCCCGAGTCGGGGGAACATTCAGTACTTC
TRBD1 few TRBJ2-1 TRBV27 CASSSPPDRVNEQFF TGTGCCAGCAGTTCACCCCCAGACAGGGTCAATGAGCAGTTCTTC
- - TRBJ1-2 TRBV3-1 CASSHRNLNGYTF TGTGCCAGCAGCCACCGGAATTTGAATGGCTACACCTTC
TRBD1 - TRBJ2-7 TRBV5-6 CASSTGTGEELGRKSTYEQYF TGTGCCAGCAGCACCGGGACAGGCGAAGAGCTCGGTCGAAAGTCAACCTACGAGCAGTACTTC
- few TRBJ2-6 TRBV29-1 CSVELYSSGANVLTF TGCAGCGTTGAATTGTACAGCTCTGGGGCCAACGTCCTGACTTTC
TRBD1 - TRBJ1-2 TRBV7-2 CASSLWAGAGGDGYTF TGTGCCAGCAGCTTATGGGCTGGAGCAGGGGGCGATGGCTACACCTTC
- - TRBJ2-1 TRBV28 CASTEHPTSSYNEQFF TGTGCCAGCACTGAGCATCCTACGAGCTCCTACAATGAGCAGTTCTTC
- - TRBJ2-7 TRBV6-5 CASSFRTPGGEQYF TGTGCCAGCAGCTTTAGGACACCCGGAGGCGAGCAGTACTTC
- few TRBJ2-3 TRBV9 CASSPTGTRDDTQYF TGTGCCAGCAGCCCCACGGGGACGAGGGATGATACGCAGTATTTT
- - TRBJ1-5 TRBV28 CASHQGKLGPQHF TGTGCCAGCCATCAGGGGAAGTTAGGGCCCCAGCATTTT
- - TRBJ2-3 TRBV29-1 CSVETVLLGTQYF TGCAGCGTTGAAACAGTCCTGCTTGGTACGCAGTATTTT
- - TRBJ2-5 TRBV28 CASSFTGSFGTQYF TGTGCCAGCAGTTTTACCGGTAGTTTCGGGACCCAGTACTTC
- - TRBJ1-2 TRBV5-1 CASSLEIPGTAGYTF TGCGCCAGCAGCTTGGAAATCCCGGGTACGGCTGGCTACACCTTC
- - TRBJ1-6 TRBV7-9 CASSPDISYNSPLHF TGTGCCAGCAGCCCGGACATCTCCTATAATTCACCCCTCCACTTT
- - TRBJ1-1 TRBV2 CASGQALVTEAFF TGTGCCAGCGGTCAGGCCTTGGTAACTGAAGCTTTCTTT
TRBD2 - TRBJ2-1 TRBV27 CASNSWGGLYHEQFF TGTGCCAGCAACTCCTGGGGGGGACTTTACCATGAGCAGTTCTTC